Following are 31 T cell receptor beta chains from one sample sequenced in a study of cytomegalovirus exposure and HLA in healthy donors. The PCR was carried out with 60 Vbeta primers and 13 Jbeta primers. The method was immunoSEQ multiplex PCR; TCRdb's version includes in-frame clones alone and lacks a portion of them. Among around 150,000 clones listed, roughly three quarters were seen once. Sequencing was done on a sample of PBMCs. The receptors derive from a male donor in good health and CMV-seronegative.

The chain combines TRBV6-1 with TRBJ1-6; D possibly corresponds to TRBD1 (6 bases). Trimming left V 4 bases short and J 10 bases short, with 17 bases between. Germline CDR1 reads MNHNS; CDR2 reads SASEGT. The CDR3 contains 15 residues. The CDR3 DNA is TGTGCCAGCAGTGGGTTCGACATTGGGGGCTCACCCCTCCACTTT. Its translation is CASSGFDIGGSPLHF.

This clone was picked up one time. The V gene is TRBV2, the J gene TRBJ1-6; maybe TRBD1 (5 bases). V was shortened by 7 bases and J by 8 bases, with 18 bases between the two germline ends. CDR1 is SNHLY and CDR2 is FYNNEI in the germline V gene. This CDR3 comprises 15 residues. The CDR3 region has the DNA TGTGCCAGCAATTTAAACAGGCCCTTGGATTCACCCCTCCACTTT. Amino acids: CASNLNRPLDSPLHF. The variable domain in full, completed from reference TRBV2 and TRBJ1-6, reads EPEVTQTPSHQVTQMGQEVILRCVPISNHLYFYWYRQILGQKVEFLVSFYNNEISEKSEIFDDQFSVERPDGSNFTLKIRSTKLEDSAMYFCASNLNRPLDSPLHFGNGTRLTVT.

The V and J genes are TRBV10-2 and TRBJ1-1; TRBD1 might be the D (5 bases). Germline V CDR1 and CDR2: WSHSY, SAAADI. The CDR3 has 12 amino acids. The V gene lost 7 bases and the J gene lost 5 bases, with 11 bases spanning the gap. The DNA for the CDR3 is TGCGCCAGCATAGGGGTGGTGACTGAAGCTTTCTTT. Translating it yields CASIGVVTEAFF.

This clone came up a few times. J is TRBJ1-4 and V is TRBV7-2; D unclear. The V gene's germline CDR1 is SGHTA and CDR2 FQGNSA. The V end lost 2 bases, the J end lost 7 bases, and 17 bases lay between the germline ends. The length of the CDR3 is 16 residues. The CDR3: CASSLRESGFGEKLFF. CDR3 bases: TGTGCCAGCAGCTTAAGGGAGTCGGGGTTTGGTGAAAAACTGTTTTTT.

The chain employs TRBV21-1 and TRBJ1-6; the table assigns TRBD1, which was not confirmed against the DNA. TRBV21-1 is an annotated pseudogene. The CDR3 runs to 17 residues. The chain's CDR3 is CASSYWNRSSYNSPLHF. The CDR3 nucleotides read TGTGCCAGCAGCTACTGGAACAGGAGCTCCTATAATTCACCCCTCCACTTT.

J is TRBJ2-7 and V is TRBV7-2, with D maybe TRBD2 (6 bases). Germline loops: CDR1 SGHTA, CDR2 FQGNSA. This CDR3 comprises 14 residues. V lost 5 bases, J lost 2 bases, and 13 bases lay in between. In DNA form, the CDR3 reads TGTGCCAGCAGCCCCGATCCGGGAGCCTACGAGCAGTACTTC. Translated: CASSPDPGAYEQYF.

This rearrangement joins TRBV19 to TRBJ2-7; TRBD1 agrees at 9 bases. V dropped 5 bases and J dropped 6; count of bases not matched to a gene: 11. This CDR3 spans 15 amino acids. CDR1 is LNHDA, CDR2 SQIVND, per germline (reference sequence). CDR3 in amino acids: CASSSQEGQGVEQYF. The CDR3 coding sequence is TGTGCCAGTAGTTCCCAAGAGGGACAGGGCGTCGAGCAGTACTTC.

This clone showed up just once. The CDR3 is CASSEDVHKQGPWNEQYF. The DNA for the CDR3 is TGTGCCAGCAGTGAAGATGTTCATAAGCAGGGGCCCTGGAACGAGCAGTACTTC. The chain employs TRBV6-1 and TRBJ2-7; TRBD1 might be the D (6 bases). Germline V gene data show CDR1 as MNHNS and CDR2 as SASEGT. The CDR3 is 18 amino acids. Trimming pared 1 base from V and 5 bases from J, leaving 24 bases between.

CDR3 region: CASSLSSVGSYNSPLHF. CDR3 DNA: TGTGCCAGCAGTTTAAGTTCGGTTGGCTCCTATAATTCACCCCTCCACTTT. The rearrangement joins TRBV27 to TRBJ1-6; D gene uncertain. Between the trimmed V and J ends, which lost 2 bases and 0 bases, there was a span of 11 bases. Germline CDR1 and CDR2: MNHEY and SMNVEV (reference sequence). There are 17 residues in the CDR3.

CDR3 loop: CASSSGGSGNTIYF. In DNA form, the CDR3 reads TGTGCCAGCAGCTCAGGGGGGTCTGGAAACACCATATATTTT. The chain links TRBV5-4 to TRBJ1-3, with 7 nucleotides matching TRBD1. V was pared by 3 bases and J by 1 base, with 1 base of the junction left unmatched. The CDR3 is 14 residues long. Germline assignment: CDR1 SGHNT and CDR2 YYREEE (reference sequence).

This clone was recorded only once. The chain employs TRBV5-6 and TRBJ1-4, with TRBD1 as a possible D gene (5 bases). V was shortened by 1 base and J by 0 bases, with 10 bases between the two germline ends. Germline lookup yields CDR1 SGHDT and CDR2 YYEEEE. The CDR3 is 16 residues long. CDR3 loop: CASSLFATATNEKLFF. The CDR3 DNA follows: TGTGCCAGCAGCTTGTTTGCGACAGCAACTAATGAAAAACTGTTTTTT.

The chain employs TRBV9 and TRBJ1-2; D possibly corresponds to TRBD1 (5 bases). Trimming removed 2 bases from V and 3 bases from J, with 14 bases in between. The CDR3 consists of 15 residues. The germline V gene has CDR1 SGDLS and CDR2 YYNGEE. This CDR3 is CASSVTATVDYGYTF. The CDR3 region has the DNA TGTGCCAGCAGCGTGACAGCCACCGTGGACTATGGCTACACCTTC.

In its sample, this clone was seen once. The chain carries TRBV7-2 and TRBJ1-1; D is possibly TRBD1 (5 bases). CDR1 and CDR2 (germline): SGHTA, FQGNSA. V was clipped by 4 bases and J by 8 bases, with 14 bases between them. The CDR3 runs 13 residues. In DNA form, the CDR3 reads TGTGCCAGCAGCTCCAGGGTAACGGGCGAAGCTTTCTTT. This codes for CASSSRVTGEAFF.

The rearrangement joins TRBV19 to TRBJ2-2, with 10 positions matching TRBD2. V dropped 6 bases and J dropped 4; count of bases not matched to a gene: 11. The V gene's germline CDR1 is LNHDA and CDR2 SQIVND (reference sequence). The CDR3 is 17 amino acids. This CDR3 is CASSMELAGTGTGELFF. DNA for the CDR3: TGTGCCAGTAGCATGGAACTAGCGGGGACCGGCACCGGGGAGCTGTTTTTT.

CDR3 in amino acids: CASSPVRGNYGYTF. The CDR3 nucleotides are TGTGCCAGCAGCCCCGTCAGGGGGAACTATGGCTACACCTTC. The rearrangement joins TRBV7-6 to TRBJ1-2, with 7 bases lining up with TRBD1. The CDR3 has 14 residues. Germline V CDR1 and CDR2: SGHVS, FNYEAQ. V shed 5 bases and J 2 bases; nucleotides not matched to a gene: 5. The variable domain in full, completed from reference TRBV7-6 and TRBJ1-2, reads GAGVSQSPRYKVTKRGQDVALRCDPISGHVSLYWYRQALGQGPEFLTYFNYEAQQDKSGLPNDRFSAERPEGSISTLTIQRTEQRDSAMYRCASSPVRGNYGYTFGSGTRLTVV.

V usage is TRBV5-1 and J usage is TRBJ2-5; TRBD2 aligns across 10 bases. The CDR3 consists of 16 residues. Trimming cost V 4 bases and J 1 base; bases outside gene matches: 7. In germline, CDR1 is SGHRS, CDR2 YFSETQ. CDR3 sequence: CASSPGLAVIQETQYF. CDR3 DNA sequence: TGCGCCAGCAGCCCCGGACTAGCGGTTATCCAAGAGACCCAGTACTTC.

CDR3 nucleotide sequence: TGCGCCAGCAGCCAAGATTTCGTTAGGACAGGAAGAAGGAATGAGCAGTTCTTC. Translation gives CASSQDFVRTGRRNEQFF. This rearrangement joins TRBV4-1 to TRBJ2-1, with 7 positions matching TRBD1. CDR3 length equals 18 residues. The V gene end was trimmed by 0 bases and the J gene end by 7 bases; junction bases not matched to a gene: 15. The germline V gene encodes CDR1 MGHRA and CDR2 YSYEKL.

The rearrangement links TRBV7-2 to TRBJ1-6; maybe TRBD1 (5 bases). The CDR3 contains 16 residues. Between the trimmed V and J ends, which lost 5 bases and 4 bases, there was a span of 15 bases. The germline CDR1 and CDR2 sequences are SGHTA and FQGNSA. CDR3 protein: CASSLVRGRYNSPLHF. In DNA form, the CDR3 reads TGTGCCAGCAGCCTCGTGCGGGGACGGTATAATTCACCCCTCCACTTT.

This sequence joins TRBV2 and TRBJ1-4, with a weak D call TRBD1 (6 bases). V lost 6 bases and J 0 bases, leaving 8 bases between the germline ends. The CDR3 covers 14 residues. Germline lookup yields CDR1 SNHLY and CDR2 FYNNEI. DNA of the CDR3: TGTGCCAGCAGCGACAGGACAACTAATGAAAAACTGTTTTTT. Its translation: CASSDRTTNEKLFF. Full variable domain (missing parts from reference TRBV2 and TRBJ1-4): EPEVTQTPSHQVTQMGQEVILRCVPISNHLYFYWYRQILGQKVEFLVSFYNNEISEKSEIFDDQFSVERPDGSNFTLKIRSTKLEDSAMYFCASSDRTTNEKLFFGSGTQLSVL.

The chain joins TRBV7-2 to TRBJ1-1, with D unclear. The length of the CDR3 is 13 residues. CDR1 is SGHTA and CDR2 is FQGNSA in the germline V gene. Trimming took 5 bases from V and 1 from J, leaving 8 bases between them. The CDR3 loop reads CASSRNRNTEAFF. The CDR3 DNA sequence: TGTGCCAGCAGCCGTAACAGGAACACTGAAGCTTTCTTT.

The rearrangement uses TRBV5-1 and TRBJ2-3; D possibly corresponds to TRBD1 (5 bases). Deletions cut 2 bases from V and 1 base from J, with 8 bases between. CDR1 is SGHRS and CDR2 is YFSETQ in the germline V gene. The CDR3 runs to 14 residues. The CDR3 region is CASSFQQGTDTQYF. The CDR3 DNA is TGCGCCAGCAGCTTTCAACAGGGCACAGATACGCAGTATTTT. Filled out from reference TRBV5-1 and TRBJ2-3, the complete variable domain reads KAGVTQTPRYLIKTRGQQVTLSCSPISGHRSVSWYQQTPGQGLQFLFEYFSETQRNKGNFPGRFSGRQFSNSRSEMNVSTLELGDSALYLCASSFQQGTDTQYFGPGTRLTVL.

V and J are TRBV19 and TRBJ1-5; 7 nucleotides agree with TRBD1. The CDR3 extends over 17 amino acids. Per the germline V gene, CDR1 is LNHDA and CDR2 is SQIVND (reference sequence). The J segment lost 2 bases and the V segment lost 3 bases, leaving 10 bases of the junction unmatched. In nucleotides, the CDR3 is TGTGCCAGTAGTATCGCAGGGGGGCGTATGGGCAATCAGCCCCAGCATTTT. Translating it yields CASSIAGGRMGNQPQHF.

This clone was detected once. The CDR3 bases are TGTGCCAGCAGTTACTCGAGGGGGACTACTTCCTACGAGCAGTACTTC. Encoded protein: CASSYSRGTTSYEQYF. V usage is TRBV6-5 and J usage is TRBJ2-7; the D gene is possibly TRBD2 (7 bases). CDR1 and CDR2 from the germline V gene are MNHEY and SVGAGI. V was cut by 0 bases and J by 1 base, with 13 bases left in between. This CDR3 region has 16 residues.

This chain uses TRBV5-1 with TRBJ2-3; D possibly corresponds to TRBD2 (6 bases). The CDR3 covers 15 residues. The germline V and J ends were trimmed by 0 bases and 4 bases, with 12 bases remaining between them. Germline CDR1 reads SGHRS; CDR2 reads YFSETQ. In nucleotides, the CDR3 is TGCGCCAGCAGCTTGGTAGACCCGGGGGCAGATACGCAGTATTTT. Protein product: CASSLVDPGADTQYF.

The chain uses TRBV18 and TRBJ2-4; D is unresolved. CDR3 length: 16 amino acids. Germline V CDR1 and CDR2: KGHSH, LQKENI. With 3 bases removed from V and 0 bases from J, the gap between germline ends came to 12 bases. The CDR3 bases are TGTGCCAGCTCACCGTACACACAATTAGCCAAAAACATTCAGTACTTC. Its protein is CASSPYTQLAKNIQYF.

Only a few counts were recorded for this clone. The J gene is TRBJ1-6, the V gene TRBV30; 9 bases match TRBD1. The germline V gene has CDR1 GTSNPN and CDR2 SVGIG (reference sequence). This CDR3 region has 15 residues. Trimming removed 3 bases from V and 6 bases from J; junction bases left unmatched: 6. The CDR3 bases are TGTGCCTGGAGCTCGACAGGGGGACTTAATTCACCCCTCCACTTT. Its protein is CAWSSTGGLNSPLHF.

The chain recombines TRBV7-9 with TRBJ2-3; a possible D gene is TRBD1 (5 bases). V dropped 5 bases and J dropped 3 bases, with 12 bases sitting between them. This CDR3 is built from 14 residues. Looked up from germline, CDR1 is SEHNR and CDR2 is FQNEAQ (reference sequence). The CDR3 bases are TGTGCCAGCAGCCCGGCAGGGATTACAGATACGCAGTATTTT. This gives the protein CASSPAGITDTQYF.

This sequence joins TRBV5-1 and TRBJ2-5; TRBD1 agrees at 7 bases. Per germline, CDR1 SGHRS and CDR2 YFSETQ. Unmatched junction bases numbered 4, after V lost 3 bases and J lost 2 bases. This CDR3 spans 14 amino acids. CDR3 in DNA: TGCGCCAGCAGCTCCCAGACAGGGCAAGAGACCCAGTACTTC. Translation gives CASSSQTGQETQYF.

This chain uses TRBV18 with TRBJ2-5; D is unclear. The DNA end is more similar to TRBJ2-7, so the J call may be wrong. The germline gives CDR1 KGHSH, CDR2 LQKENI. The CDR3 has 16 residues. The CDR3 protein is CASSPGGSLRGYEQYF. The CDR3 coding sequence is TGTGCCAGCTCACCAGGCGGAAGTCTAAGAGGCTACGAGCAGTACTTC.

The chain carries TRBV7-2 and TRBJ2-5, with 11 bases identical to TRBD2. Trimming took 0 bases from V and 1 from J; bases not matched to a gene: 1. The CDR3 is 16 amino acids. Germline CDR1 reads SGHTA; CDR2 reads FQGNSA. The CDR3 is CASSLALAGGQETQYF. CDR3 DNA: TGTGCCAGCAGCTTAGCCCTAGCGGGGGGCCAAGAGACCCAGTACTTC.

The chain couples TRBV7-3 to TRBJ1-1; TRBD1 matches 7 bases. Germline CDR1 and CDR2: SGHTA and FQGTGA. V was pared by 5 bases and J by 4 bases, with 7 bases of the junction left unmatched. The CDR3 runs 14 residues. The CDR3 coding sequence is TGTGCCAGCAGCGAAGGGACAGAAGGCACTGAAGCTTTCTTT. It yields the protein CASSEGTEGTEAFF.